This entry features one T cell receptor beta chain sequence. Its antigen is as yet unknown. Given the absence of the conserved phenylalanine or tryptophan at the CDR3 end, a read error is likely. The DNA is omitted, as the CDR3 cannot be located on it reliably, and the CDR3 follows TCRdb's listing. TCR beta VDJ combinations and CDR3 sequences were profiled from genomic DNA. TCRdb ran MiXCR on the reads and lists one entry per CDR3 protein. Counted here are approximately 250,000 distinct CDR3 sequences, approximately 80% occurring once; the ten biggest clones make up 35% to 50%. CD8+CD57+ cell expansion, shown by flow cytometry, had occurred in the patients selected for sequencing. Each patient had severe acquired aplastic anemia. The data are from a study of CD8+CD57+ T cells in acquired aplastic anemia. Notes on the study in general: Common to patients and controls were twenty-nine CD8+ CDR3 sequences.

CDR1 and CDR2 (germline): SGDLS, YYNGEE. The CDR3 has 13 amino acids, counting both end residues. Material: sorted CD4+, CD8+, or CD8+CD57+ T cells (not recorded which) from PBMCs. The chain is built from TRBV9 and TRBJ2-5. The TCR sequence derives from a human donor with aplastic anemia. The CDR3 sequence: CASSSRQPDTQSL.